The clone carrying this T cell receptor beta chain was observed at least ten times. Antigen specificity is unknown. One entry per CDR3 protein, called by TCRdb with MiXCR from the 5' RACE reads. The repertoire holds approximately 150,000 distinct CDR3 sequences, 17% seen once, with approximately 33% in the top ten. These data come from a study of CD8 T cells in ankylosing spondylitis. Study-level findings and limits: For ankylosing spondylitis blood, a TCR beta motif of 7 or 8 highly homologous variants appeared characteristic.

From germline, CDR1 is SEHNR and CDR2 FQNEAQ (reference sequence). The CDR3 length is 14 residues. V was pared by 4 bases and J by 1 base, with 9 bases between. The specimen sequenced was blood, either unsorted or a sorted T cell fraction (not recorded which). The TCR originated in a male donor with ankylosing spondylitis. This sequence joins TRBV7-9 and TRBJ2-3; unclear D gene. CDR3 in DNA: TGTGCCAGCAGCTCCGGTTTGGGCACAGATACGCAGTATTTT. It codes for CASSSGLGTDTQYF.